One sample yielded the 20 T cell receptor beta chains listed below, sequenced in a study of T cell responses to AZD1222 COVID-19 vaccine. Measured with immunoSEQ multiplex PCR; TCRdb has only the in-frame clones, and not every one. Of just over 60,000 clones listed, over 60% are singletons. This specimen was peripheral blood, taken on day 0 of AZD1222 vaccination. The receptors shown here come from an adult in good health.

J is TRBJ2-3 and V is TRBV19; 9 bases align to TRBD1. Germline V gene lookup returns CDR1 LNHDA and CDR2 SQIVND (reference sequence). Trimming removed 5 bases from V and 6 bases from J; junction bases left unmatched: 9. This CDR3 is built from 15 residues. The CDR3 region is CASSADRGPQDTQYF. CDR3 sequence (DNA): TGTGCCAGTAGTGCGGACAGGGGCCCCCAGGATACGCAGTATTTT.

This clone was recorded a few times. DNA of the CDR3: TGTGCCTGGAGTGTACGGGGTCCCACTGGGGCCAACGTCCTGACTTTC. It specifies CAWSVRGPTGANVLTF. This sequence joins TRBV30 and TRBJ2-6; perhaps TRBD2 as D (5 bases). CDR3 size: 16 residues. Germline CDR1 and CDR2: GTSNPN and SVGIG (reference sequence). V was clipped by 0 bases and J by 2 bases, with 11 bases between them. The full variable domain, its missing parts supplied by reference TRBV30 and TRBJ2-6, is SQTIHQWPATLVQPVGSPLSLECTVEGTSNPNLYWYRQAAGRGLQLLFYSVGIGQISSEVPQNLSASRPQDRQFILSSKKLLLSDSGFYLCAWSVRGPTGANVLTFGAGSRLTVL.

J is TRBJ1-1 and V is TRBV18, with D tentatively TRBD1 (5 bases). Trimming took 4 bases from V and 4 from J, leaving 25 bases between them. Germline V CDR1 and CDR2: KGHSH, LQKENI. The length of the CDR3 is 18 residues. The CDR3 DNA is TGTGCCAGCTCACTTGAAGGAGGGGCTGGGATAATAGTCACTGAAGCTTTCTTT. The encoded protein is CASSLEGGAGIIVTEAFF.

J is TRBJ1-1 and V is TRBV14; D call uncertain. Per germline, CDR1 SGHDN and CDR2 FVKESK. Deletions cut 3 bases from V and 3 bases from J, with 8 bases between. The CDR3 sequence is 13 residues long. CDR3: CASSQAWDTEAFF. The DNA of the CDR3 is TGTGCCAGCAGCCAGGCCTGGGACACTGAAGCTTTCTTT.

The rearrangement joins TRBV28 to TRBJ1-2; unclear D gene. The germline V gene has CDR1 MDHEN and CDR2 SYDVKM. V was shortened by 7 bases and J by 0 bases, with 12 bases between the two germline ends. The CDR3 sequence is 14 residues long. CDR3 residues: CASILRGANYGYTF. In nucleotides, the CDR3 is TGTGCCAGCATCCTTCGTGGGGCTAACTATGGCTACACCTTC.

This chain joins TRBV3-1 (or the pseudogene TRBV3-2) and TRBJ1-2; TRBD1 agrees at 9 bases. V dropped 5 bases and J dropped 2; count of bases not matched to a gene: 9. This CDR3 comprises 16 residues. Germline CDR1 LGHDT, CDR2 YNNKEL (reference sequence). This CDR3 reads CASSGPGTGFNYGYTF. The CDR3 DNA follows: TGTGCCAGCAGCGGACCCGGGACAGGGTTCAACTATGGCTACACCTTC.

J is TRBJ2-7 and V is TRBV6-5; D call uncertain. Per germline, CDR1 MNHEY and CDR2 SVGAGI. The CDR3 consists of 14 residues. V lost 0 bases and J 2 bases, leaving 8 bases between the germline ends. In DNA form, the CDR3 reads TGTGCCAGCAGTTACTCCGCCCAGGCCTACGAGCAGTACTTC. As protein: CASSYSAQAYEQYF.

The V call is TRBV19, the J call TRBJ2-2; TRBD1 matches at 7 bases. Per germline, CDR1 LNHDA and CDR2 SQIVND (reference sequence). V dropped 5 bases and J dropped 0; count of bases not matched to a gene: 6. The CDR3 is 16 amino acids. The DNA of the CDR3 is TGTGCCAGTAGTCCCGGACAGGACCCGAACACCGGGGAGCTGTTTTTT. Translation gives CASSPGQDPNTGELFF.

The CDR3: CASSPVGEKLFF. The CDR3 nucleotides are TGTGCCAGCTCACCGGTGGGGGAAAAACTGTTTTTT. The V and J genes are TRBV18 and TRBJ1-4; D ambiguous. CDR1 is KGHSH, CDR2 LQKENI, per germline. This CDR3 is built from 12 residues. With 3 bases removed from V and 8 bases from J, the gap between germline ends came to 7 bases.

The table lists this clone with a count of one. This chain joins TRBV14 and TRBJ2-2; D is uncertain. CDR3 length: 13 amino acids. V was clipped by 1 base and J by 14 bases, with 14 bases between them. Per germline, CDR1 SGHDN and CDR2 FVKESK. The CDR3 region has the DNA TGTGCCAGCAGCCAAGTATCGAGGCAAATCCTGTTTTTT. Amino acid sequence: CASSQVSRQILFF.

This rearrangement joins TRBV7-2 to TRBJ1-6; unclear D gene. Germline V gives CDR1 SGHTA, CDR2 FQGNSA. V lost 2 bases and J 6 bases, leaving 5 bases between the germline ends. The CDR3 length is 13 residues. CDR3 region: CASSLNSNSPLHF. The CDR3 nucleotides read TGTGCCAGCAGCTTAAACAGTAATTCACCCCTCCACTTT.

The CDR3 sequence is CASRGLQETQYF. The CDR3 DNA reads TGCGCCAGCCGGGGTCTCCAAGAGACCCAGTACTTC. The chain couples TRBV5-1 to TRBJ2-5; weak D call: TRBD2 (5 bases). The CDR3 covers 12 residues. Germline V gene sequence: CDR1 SGHRS, CDR2 YFSETQ. Trimming shortened V by 7 bases and J by 1 base, and 8 bases separated the two germline ends.

J is TRBJ1-1 and V is TRBV19; D is ambiguous. The CDR3 sequence is 12 residues long. Per germline, CDR1 LNHDA and CDR2 SQIVND (reference sequence). Between the trimmed V and J ends, which lost 7 bases and 1 base, there was a span of 7 bases. The CDR3 sequence: CASMKGNTEAFF. DNA of the CDR3: TGTGCCAGTATGAAGGGGAACACTGAAGCTTTCTTT.

The chain is built from TRBV5-4 and TRBJ1-6; 9 nucleotides match TRBD1. The V gene's germline CDR1 is SGHNT and CDR2 YYREEE (reference sequence). The CDR3 loop spans 15 amino acids. V shed 3 bases, J shed 7 bases, and the junction held 5 bases outside the gene matches. CDR3 nucleotides: TGTGCCAGCAGCTCACGGACAGGGGCAAATTCACCCCTCCACTTT. It specifies CASSSRTGANSPLHF.

The chain combines TRBV6-5 with TRBJ1-2; 7 bases align to TRBD1. Germline loops: CDR1 MNHEY, CDR2 SVGAGI. The CDR3 runs 15 residues. Unmatched junction bases numbered 11, after V lost 7 bases and J lost 3 bases. The CDR3 reads CASKPAGGVDYGYTF. CDR3 nucleotide sequence: TGTGCCAGCAAACCGGCAGGGGGAGTAGACTATGGCTACACCTTC.

This clone was detected only once. The chain combines TRBV13 with TRBJ2-1; 7 bases are a match to TRBD1. With 4 bases clipped from V and 4 bases from J, the junction kept 10 bases outside the gene matches. CDR1 PRHDT and CDR2 FYEKMQ come from the germline V gene (reference sequence). The CDR3 contains 16 residues. CDR3 amino acids: CASSSRKGAAYNEQFF. CDR3 coding DNA: TGTGCCAGCAGCTCCCGGAAGGGGGCGGCGTACAATGAGCAGTTCTTC.

The rearrangement joins TRBV7-9 to TRBJ1-2; D is possibly TRBD1 (6 bases). With 4 bases removed from V and 5 bases from J, the gap between germline ends came to 11 bases. Germline CDR1 SEHNR, CDR2 FQNEAQ (reference sequence). The CDR3 runs 13 residues. CDR3 bases: TGTGCCAGCAGCTCCCGGACAGTTTATGGCTACACCTTC. Translating it yields CASSSRTVYGYTF.

J is TRBJ1-4 and V is TRBV3-1 (or the pseudogene TRBV3-2); 11 bases agree with TRBD1. Trimming took 1 base from V and 9 from J; bases not matched to a gene: 4. CDR3 length: 15 residues. Germline CDR1 and CDR2: LGHDT and YNNKEL (reference sequence). The CDR3 DNA follows: TGTGCCAGCAGCCAAGCGGGGACAGGGGGGAAAAAACTGTTTTTT. Translation gives CASSQAGTGGKKLFF.

The chain joins TRBV4-3 to TRBJ2-6; D uncertain. The length of the CDR3 is 14 residues. The ends were cut back, 2 bases at V and 4 bases at J, with 6 bases in the middle. Germline loops: CDR1 LGHNA, CDR2 YSLEER. CDR3 region: CASSQLGGANVLTF. CDR3 coding DNA: TGCGCCAGCAGCCAATTGGGAGGGGCCAACGTCCTGACTTTC.

For the CDR3, the DNA is TGTGCCAGCAGTTTACAGGGGGCCCTTCCCTACGAGCAGTACTTC. Translating gives CASSLQGALPYEQYF. This chain links TRBV27 with TRBJ2-7, with 8 bases lining up with TRBD1. After removal of 2 bases from V and 2 bases from J, the junction contained 5 bases not matched to a gene. The CDR3 has 15 residues. CDR1 MNHEY and CDR2 SMNVEV come from the germline V gene (reference sequence).